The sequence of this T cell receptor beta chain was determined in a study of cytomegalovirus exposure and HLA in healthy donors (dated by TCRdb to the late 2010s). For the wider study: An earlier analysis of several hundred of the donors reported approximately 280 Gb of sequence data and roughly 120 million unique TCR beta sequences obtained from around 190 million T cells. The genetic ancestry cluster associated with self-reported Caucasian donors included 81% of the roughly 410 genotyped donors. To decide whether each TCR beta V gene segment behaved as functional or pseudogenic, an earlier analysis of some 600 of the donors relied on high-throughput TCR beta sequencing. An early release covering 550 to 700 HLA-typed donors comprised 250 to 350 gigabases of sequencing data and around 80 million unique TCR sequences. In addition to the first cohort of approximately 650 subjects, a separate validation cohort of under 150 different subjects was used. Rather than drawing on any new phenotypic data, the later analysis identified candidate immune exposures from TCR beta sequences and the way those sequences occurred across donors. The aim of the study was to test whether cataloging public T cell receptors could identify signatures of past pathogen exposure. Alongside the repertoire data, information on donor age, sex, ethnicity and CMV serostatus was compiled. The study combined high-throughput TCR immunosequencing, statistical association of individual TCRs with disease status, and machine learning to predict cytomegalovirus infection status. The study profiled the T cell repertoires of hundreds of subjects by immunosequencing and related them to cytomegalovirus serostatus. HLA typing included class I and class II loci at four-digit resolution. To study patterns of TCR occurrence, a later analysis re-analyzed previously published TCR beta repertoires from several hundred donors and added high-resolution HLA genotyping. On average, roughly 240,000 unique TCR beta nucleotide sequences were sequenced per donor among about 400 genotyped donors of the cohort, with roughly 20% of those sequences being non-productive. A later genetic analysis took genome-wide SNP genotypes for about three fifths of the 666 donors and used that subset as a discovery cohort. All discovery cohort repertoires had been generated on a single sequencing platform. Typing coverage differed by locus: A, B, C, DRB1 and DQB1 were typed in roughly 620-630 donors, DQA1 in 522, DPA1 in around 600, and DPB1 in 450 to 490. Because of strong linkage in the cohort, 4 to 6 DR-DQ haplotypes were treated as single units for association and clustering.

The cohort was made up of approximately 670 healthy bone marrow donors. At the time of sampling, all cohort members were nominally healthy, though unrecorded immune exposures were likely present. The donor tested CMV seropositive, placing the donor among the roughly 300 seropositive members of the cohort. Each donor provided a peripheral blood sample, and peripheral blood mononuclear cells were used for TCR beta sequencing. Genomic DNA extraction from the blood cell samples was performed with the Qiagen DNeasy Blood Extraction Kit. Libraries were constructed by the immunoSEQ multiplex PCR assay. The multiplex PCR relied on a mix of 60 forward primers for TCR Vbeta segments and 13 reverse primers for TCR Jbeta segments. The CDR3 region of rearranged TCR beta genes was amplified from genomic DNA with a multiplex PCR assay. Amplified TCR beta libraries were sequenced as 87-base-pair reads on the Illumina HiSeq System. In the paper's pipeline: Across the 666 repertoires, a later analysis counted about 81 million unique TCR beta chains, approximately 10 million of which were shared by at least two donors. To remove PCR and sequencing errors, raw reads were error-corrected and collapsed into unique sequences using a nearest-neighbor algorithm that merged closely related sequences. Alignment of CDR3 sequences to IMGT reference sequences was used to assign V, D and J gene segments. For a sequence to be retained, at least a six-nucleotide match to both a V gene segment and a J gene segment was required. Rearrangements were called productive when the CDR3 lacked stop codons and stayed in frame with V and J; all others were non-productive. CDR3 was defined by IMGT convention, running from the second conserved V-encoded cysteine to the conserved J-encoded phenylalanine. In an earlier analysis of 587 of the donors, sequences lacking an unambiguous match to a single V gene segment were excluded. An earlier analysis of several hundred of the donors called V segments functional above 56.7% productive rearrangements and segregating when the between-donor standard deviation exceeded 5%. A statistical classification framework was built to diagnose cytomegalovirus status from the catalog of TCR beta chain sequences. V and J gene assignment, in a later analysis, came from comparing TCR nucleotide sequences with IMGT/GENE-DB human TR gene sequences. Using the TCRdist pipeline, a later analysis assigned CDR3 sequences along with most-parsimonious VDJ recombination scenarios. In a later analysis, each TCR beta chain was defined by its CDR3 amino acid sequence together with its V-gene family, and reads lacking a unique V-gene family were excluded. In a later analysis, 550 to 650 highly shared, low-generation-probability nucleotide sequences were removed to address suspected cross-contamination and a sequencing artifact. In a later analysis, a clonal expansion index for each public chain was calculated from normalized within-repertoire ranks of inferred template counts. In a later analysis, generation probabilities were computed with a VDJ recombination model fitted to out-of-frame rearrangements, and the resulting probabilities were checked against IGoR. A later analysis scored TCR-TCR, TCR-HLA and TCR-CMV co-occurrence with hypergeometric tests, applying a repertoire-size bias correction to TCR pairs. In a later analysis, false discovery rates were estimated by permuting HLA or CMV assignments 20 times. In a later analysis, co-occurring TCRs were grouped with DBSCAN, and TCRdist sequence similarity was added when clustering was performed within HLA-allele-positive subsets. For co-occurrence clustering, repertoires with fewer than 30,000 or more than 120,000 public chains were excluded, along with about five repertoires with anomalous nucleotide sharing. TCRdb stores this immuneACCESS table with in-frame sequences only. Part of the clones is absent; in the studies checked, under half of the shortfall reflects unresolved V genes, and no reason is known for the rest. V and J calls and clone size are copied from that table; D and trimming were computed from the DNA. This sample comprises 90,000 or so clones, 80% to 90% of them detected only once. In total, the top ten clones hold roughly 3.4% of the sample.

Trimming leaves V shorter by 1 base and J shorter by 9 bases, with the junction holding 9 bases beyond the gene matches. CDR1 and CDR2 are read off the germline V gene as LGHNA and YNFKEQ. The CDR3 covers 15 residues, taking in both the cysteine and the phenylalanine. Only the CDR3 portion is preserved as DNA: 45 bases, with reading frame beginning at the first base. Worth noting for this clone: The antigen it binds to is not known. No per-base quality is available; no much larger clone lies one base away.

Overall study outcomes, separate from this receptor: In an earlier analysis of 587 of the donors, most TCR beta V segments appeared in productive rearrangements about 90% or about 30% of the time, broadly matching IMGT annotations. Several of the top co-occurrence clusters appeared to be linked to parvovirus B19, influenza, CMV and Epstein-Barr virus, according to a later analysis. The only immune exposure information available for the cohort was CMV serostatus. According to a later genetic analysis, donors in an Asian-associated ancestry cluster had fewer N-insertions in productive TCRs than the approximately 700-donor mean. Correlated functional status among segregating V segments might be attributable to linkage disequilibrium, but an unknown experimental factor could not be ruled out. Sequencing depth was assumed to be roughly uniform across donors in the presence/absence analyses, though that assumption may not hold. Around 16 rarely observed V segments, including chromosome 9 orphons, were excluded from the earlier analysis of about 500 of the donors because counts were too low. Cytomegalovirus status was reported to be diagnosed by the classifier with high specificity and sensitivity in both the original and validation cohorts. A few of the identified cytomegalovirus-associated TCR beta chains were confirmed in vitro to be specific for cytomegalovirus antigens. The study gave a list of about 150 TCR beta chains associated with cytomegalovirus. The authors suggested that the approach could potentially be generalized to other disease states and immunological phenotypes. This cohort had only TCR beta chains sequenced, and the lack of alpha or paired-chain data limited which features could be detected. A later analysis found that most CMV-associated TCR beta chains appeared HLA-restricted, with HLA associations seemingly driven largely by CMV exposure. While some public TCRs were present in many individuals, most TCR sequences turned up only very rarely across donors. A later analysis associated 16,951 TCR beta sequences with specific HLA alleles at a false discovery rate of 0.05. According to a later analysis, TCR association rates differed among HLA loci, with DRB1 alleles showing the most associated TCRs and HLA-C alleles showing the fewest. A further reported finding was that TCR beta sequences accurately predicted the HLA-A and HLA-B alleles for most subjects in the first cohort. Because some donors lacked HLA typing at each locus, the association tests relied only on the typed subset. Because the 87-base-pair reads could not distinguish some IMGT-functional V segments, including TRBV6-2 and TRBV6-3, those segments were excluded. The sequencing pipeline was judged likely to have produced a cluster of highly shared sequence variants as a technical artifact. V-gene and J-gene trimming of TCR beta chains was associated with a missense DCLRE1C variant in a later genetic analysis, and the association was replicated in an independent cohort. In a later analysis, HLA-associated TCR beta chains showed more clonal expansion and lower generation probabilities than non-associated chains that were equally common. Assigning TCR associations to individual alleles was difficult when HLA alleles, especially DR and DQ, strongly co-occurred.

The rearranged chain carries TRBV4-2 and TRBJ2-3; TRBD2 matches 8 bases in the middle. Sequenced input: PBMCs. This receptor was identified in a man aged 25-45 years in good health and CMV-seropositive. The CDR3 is CASSQGLALDTTQYF. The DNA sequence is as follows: TGTGCCAGCAGCCAAGGACTAGCGCTAGACACAACGCAGTATTTT.